This T cell receptor beta chain is from a study of T cell responses to AZD1222 COVID-19 vaccine. Across the whole study: The study pooled second doses at about 4 or about 12 weeks. Study results and caveats: Clonal diversity may have been underestimated, and the donors were mostly white British, with more females than males. In all cases, repertoires were sampled only after the peak T cell response.

Worth noting for this clone: Antigen: not known.

The protocol was immunoSEQ multiplex PCR, while the TCRdb copy is restricted to in-frame clones and leaves out a portion. This sample has around 80,000 clones; over 90% occur once, and the top ten carry about 5.2%. The germline CDR1 and CDR2 sequences are MGHRA and YSYEKL. V lost 0 bases and J 4 bases, leaving 13 bases between the germline ends. The CDR3 runs to 17 residues. This TCR derives from an adult in good health. Here the sequenced sample was peripheral blood, taken on day 0 of AZD1222 vaccination. J is TRBJ1-6 and V is TRBV4-1; D uncertain. CDR3 in amino acids: CASSQEEDGVYNSPLHF. For the CDR3, the DNA is TGCGCCAGCAGCCAAGAAGAGGACGGAGTTTATAATTCACCCCTCCACTTT.